This T cell receptor beta chain was identified in a study of T cells in Graves' hyperthyroidism and ophthalmopathy. Many counts were recorded for this clonotype. Amplification of TCR beta CDR3 regions was performed using RNA transcripts as template. The TCR CDR3 first-round RT-PCR relied on the HTBI primer set. Each CDR3 protein is one row after TCRdb ran MiXCR on the multiplex PCR reads. In the table there are 45,000 to 55,000 distinct CDR3 sequences, roughly 50% of which are singletons. The CDR3 runs to 14 residues. The V gene's germline CDR1 is SGDLS and CDR2 YYNGEE. Unmatched junction bases numbered 1, after V lost 0 bases and J lost 2 bases.

The chain recombines TRBV9 with TRBJ2-7, with 8 bases identical to TRBD2. Sequenced sample: peripheral blood or thyroid tissue (not recorded which). This clonotype originated in a man between 18 and 29 years old with Graves' hyperthyroidism. This CDR3 is CASSVAGGPYEQYF. CDR3 coding DNA: TGTGCCAGCAGCGTAGCGGGGGGGCCCTACGAGCAGTACTTC.